This T cell receptor (beta chain) was recovered during a study of CD8 T cells in ankylosing spondylitis. MiXCR was run by TCRdb on the 5' RACE reads, yielding one entry per CDR3 protein. The sample includes approximately 240,000 distinct CDR3 sequences, 20% to 30% seen only once; the top ten take about 0.6%. The table lists this clonotype with many counts. The germline V gene encodes CDR1 KGHDR and CDR2 SFDVKD. The CDR3 runs to 16 residues. V shed 1 base and J shed 0 bases, with 9 bases lying between them. The J gene is TRBJ2-1, the V gene TRBV24-1, with unresolved D. Sample: blood, either unsorted or a sorted T cell fraction (not recorded which). This clonotype originated in a male donor with ankylosing spondylitis or in good health (not recorded which). The CDR3 loop is CATSDFEAPSYNEQFF. The CDR3 coding sequence is TGTGCCACCAGTGATTTTGAGGCCCCCTCCTACAATGAGCAGTTCTTC.